The subject of this entry is one T cell receptor beta chain. The CDR3 is 13 residues long. Germline CDR1 MDHEN, CDR2 SYDVKM. The junction had 10 bases not matched to a gene; V was cut back by 10 bases and J by 5 bases. This sample is drawn from a study of shared clonotypes between healthy human individuals. Assay: immunoSEQ multiplex PCR; the TCRdb copy retains only in-frame clones and omits some. This table holds more than 1 million clones, roughly 74% found once. The chain links TRBV28 to TRBJ2-5; 7 nucleotides align to TRBD2. The receptor's source is a man between 18 and 29 years old in good health. Some clones in this sample may be carry-over from other donors' samples. The sequencing input was memory CD4+ T cells from PBMCs. The subset: CD45RA-negative fraction. DNA for the CDR3: TGTGCCACCCGCCGAGCGGGGAGGGAGACCCAGTACTTC. Its translation is CATRRAGRETQYF.